The T cell receptor (beta chain) described here comes from a study of radiotherapy plus CTLA-4 blockade in lung cancer. Measured with immunoSEQ multiplex PCR; TCRdb has only the in-frame clones, and not every one. The sample records roughly 48,000 clones, 75% to 90% being singletons. The V gene's germline CDR1 is SGHNT and CDR2 YYREEE (reference sequence). The CDR3 sequence is 16 residues long. V was cut by 4 bases and J by 4 bases, with 21 bases left in between. Study observations and caveats: According to reports, early shifts in blood T cell clones, alongside interferon-beta, forecast response most accurately.

Comment on this clone: The antigen is unknown.

The starting material was peripheral blood, obtained from a patient treated with radiotherapy plus ipilimumab. The chain joins TRBV5-4 to TRBJ2-7; perhaps TRBD2 as D (6 bases). This TCR came from a human donor with non-small cell lung cancer who had stable disease on radiotherapy plus ipilimumab. The CDR3 spells CASSIRVRGVGYEQYF. In DNA, the CDR3 is TGTGCCAGCAGCATCCGAGTCCGCGGGGTGGGATACGAGCAGTACTTC.